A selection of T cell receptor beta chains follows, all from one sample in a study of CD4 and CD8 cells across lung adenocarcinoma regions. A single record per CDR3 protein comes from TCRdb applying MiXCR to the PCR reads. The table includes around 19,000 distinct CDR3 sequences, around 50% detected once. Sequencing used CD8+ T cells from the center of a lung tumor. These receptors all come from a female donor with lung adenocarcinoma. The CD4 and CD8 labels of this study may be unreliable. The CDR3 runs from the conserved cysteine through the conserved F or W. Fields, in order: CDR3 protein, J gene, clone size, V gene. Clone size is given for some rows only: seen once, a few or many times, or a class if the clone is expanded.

CDR3 protein: CAGGPGTRHQETQYF
J gene: TRBJ2-5
clone size: .
V gene: TRBV12-3/TRBV12-4

CDR3 protein: CASSQTSSGELFF
J gene: TRBJ2-2
clone size: many
V gene: TRBV7-2

CDR3 protein: CAGSGAGGSETQYF
J gene: TRBJ2-5
clone size: .
V gene: TRBV6-1

CDR3 protein: CASTEGLGGENTQYF
J gene: .
clone size: .
V gene: TRBV6-1

CDR3 protein: CATMVRGDRDTQYF
J gene: TRBJ2-4
clone size: .
V gene: TRBV6-1

CDR3 protein: CASSEGPGVKLAEGGSGQETQYF
J gene: TRBJ2-5
clone size: .
V gene: TRBV6-4

CDR3 protein: CASSDRLPAVSTGTQYF
J gene: TRBJ2-3
clone size: .
V gene: TRBV10-3

CDR3 protein: CASRGQVGQPQHF
J gene: TRBJ1-5
clone size: .
V gene: TRBV6-1

CDR3 protein: CASSYLGQEDGYTF
J gene: TRBJ1-2
clone size: .
V gene: TRBV6-2/TRBV6-3

CDR3 protein: CASSLAATSYEQYF
J gene: TRBJ2-7
clone size: .
V gene: TRBV7-2

CDR3 protein: CASRLGYPPGEQYF
J gene: .
clone size: .
V gene: TRBV6-5

CDR3 protein: CAGRARGSTETQYF
J gene: TRBJ2-5
clone size: .
V gene: TRBV10-3

CDR3 protein: CASSLTRDLYGYTF
J gene: TRBJ1-2
clone size: .
V gene: TRBV27

CDR3 protein: CASSRDITKNIQYF
J gene: TRBJ2-4
clone size: few
V gene: TRBV27

CDR3 protein: CASSLTGGVEAFF
J gene: TRBJ1-1
clone size: .
V gene: TRBV6-5

CDR3 protein: CASSDRDKPYNEQFF
J gene: TRBJ2-1
clone size: many
V gene: TRBV10-1

CDR3 protein: CATRGQAKDTQYF
J gene: TRBJ2-4
clone size: .
V gene: TRBV27

CDR3 protein: CASSPARLLDGELFF
J gene: TRBJ2-2
clone size: few
V gene: TRBV5-1

CDR3 protein: CASSELAGLTGELFF
J gene: TRBJ2-2
clone size: medium-sized
V gene: TRBV6-1

CDR3 protein: CASSDRGQGSYEQFF
J gene: TRBJ2-1
clone size: many
V gene: TRBV6-1

CDR3 protein: CACSYGTDTQYF
J gene: TRBJ2-3
clone size: medium-sized
V gene: TRBV6-1

CDR3 protein: CASSEVRTAYGYTF
J gene: TRBJ1-2
clone size: .
V gene: TRBV6-1

CDR3 protein: CASSLAEVVTEAFF
J gene: TRBJ1-1
clone size: .
V gene: TRBV6-1

CDR3 protein: CAGSGGRGELAQYF
J gene: TRBJ2-4
clone size: .
V gene: TRBV11-2

CDR3 protein: CSASPADHATQYF
J gene: TRBJ2-5
clone size: .
V gene: TRBV20-1

CDR3 protein: CASSRLAVSTGKQYF
J gene: .
clone size: .
V gene: TRBV6-1

CDR3 protein: CATGFGGRDQETQYF
J gene: TRBJ2-5
clone size: .
V gene: TRBV27

CDR3 protein: CASSLGQGRYGELFF
J gene: TRBJ2-2
clone size: .
V gene: TRBV7-7

CDR3 protein: CASSPWDRGHEQYF
J gene: .
clone size: few
V gene: TRBV27

CDR3 protein: CASRRHILQETQYF
J gene: TRBJ2-5
clone size: .
V gene: TRBV6-1

CDR3 protein: CASSPGRWHTDTQYF
J gene: TRBJ2-4
clone size: .
V gene: TRBV10-1

CDR3 protein: CAGLGGRAQGTQYF
J gene: TRBJ2-3
clone size: .
V gene: TRBV10-3

CDR3 protein: CASSSVTDTQYF
J gene: TRBJ2-4
clone size: .
V gene: TRBV27

CDR3 protein: CGGRDQETQYF
J gene: TRBJ2-5
clone size: .
V gene: TRBV27

CDR3 protein: CASSDLGPTNTQYF
J gene: TRBJ2-3
clone size: .
V gene: TRBV6-1

CDR3 protein: CASNLDRGADTQYF
J gene: .
clone size: .
V gene: TRBV6-5

CDR3 protein: CASSLSSGGVPYEQYF
J gene: .
clone size: .
V gene: TRBV27

CDR3 protein: CASSLSTPGLAGVEQFF
J gene: .
clone size: .
V gene: TRBV27